Each of the 25 T cell receptor beta chains below was sequenced from the same sample in a study of shared clonotypes between healthy human individuals. The method was immunoSEQ multiplex PCR; TCRdb's version includes in-frame clones alone and lacks a portion of them. The table records about half a million clones, 81% of them present only once. The sample comprised PBMCs. The source is a woman in her thirties or forties in good health. Some clones in this sample may be carry-over from other donors' samples.

The chain has TRBV6-5 and TRBJ2-7; possible D gene TRBD1, 6 bases. The V and J ends lost 6 bases and 2 bases respectively, with 17 bases between them. The germline V gene encodes CDR1 MNHEY and CDR2 SVGAGI. The CDR3 runs 15 residues. CDR3 sequence reads: CASRKDRSSTYEQYF. DNA for the CDR3: TGTGCCAGCAGGAAAGACAGGTCAAGTACCTACGAGCAGTACTTC.

This clone was picked up one time. The gene calls are TRBV18 and TRBJ2-3, with 14 bases fitting TRBD2. CDR3 length: 18 amino acids. V lost 2 bases and J lost 6; bases outside the gene matches: 10. CDR1 KGHSH and CDR2 LQKENI come from the germline V gene. This chain's CDR3 is CASSPKGLAGAPFDTQYF. The CDR3 region has the DNA TGTGCCAGCTCACCAAAGGGACTAGCGGGAGCCCCCTTCGATACGCAGTATTTT.

The chain uses TRBV6-1 and TRBJ1-3, with D hard to call. Germline values: CDR1 MNHNS, CDR2 SASEGT. This CDR3 region has 19 residues. V was pared by 4 bases and J by 0 bases, with 22 bases between. This chain's CDR3 is CASSGLRRGSTNSGNTIYF. The CDR3 DNA is TGTGCCAGCAGTGGCCTCCGGCGGGGTAGTACAAACTCTGGAAACACCATATATTTT.

The chain has TRBV2 and TRBJ2-7; possible D gene TRBD2, 5 bases. V was cut by 1 base and J by 2 bases, with 6 bases left in between. This CDR3 region has 13 residues. CDR1 is SNHLY and CDR2 is FYNNEI in the germline V gene. CDR3 coding DNA: TGTGCCAGCAGTGAAGAACTAGCCTACGAGCAGTACTTC. Translation: CASSEELAYEQYF.

The V gene is TRBV5-1, the J gene TRBJ2-3; D unresolved. Germline CDR1 SGHRS, CDR2 YFSETQ. V shed 0 bases and J shed 0 bases, with 8 bases lying between them. There are 15 residues in the CDR3. Here the CDR3 reads CASSLVVGSTDTQYF. CDR3 nucleotide sequence: TGCGCCAGCAGCTTGGTAGTGGGTAGCACAGATACGCAGTATTTT.

The chain combines TRBV29-1 with TRBJ2-5, with D maybe TRBD2 (5 bases). The CDR3 has 15 amino acids. Germline loops: CDR1 SQVTM, CDR2 ANQGSEA. Trimming removed 8 bases at V and 1 base at J, with 20 bases between. DNA of the CDR3: TGCAGCATCCCGGCGGGTGGTAACCTCCAAGAGACCCAGTACTTC. This encodes CSIPAGGNLQETQYF.

The V call is TRBV19, the J call TRBJ2-5; TRBD2 agrees at 7 bases. The CDR3 extends over 13 amino acids. With V trimmed by 8 bases and J by 1 base, 4 bases remained unmatched. CDR1 and CDR2 (germline): LNHDA, SQIVND (reference sequence). The CDR3 DNA reads TGTGCCAGTCGACTAGCCCCCCAAGAGACCCAGTACTTC. Protein product: CASRLAPQETQYF.

The chain has TRBV15 and TRBJ2-2; 9 bases map to TRBD1. The CDR3 is 16 residues long. V trimming: 3 bases; J trimming: 6 bases; junction bases outside the gene matches: 8. Germline V gene lookup returns CDR1 LNHNV and CDR2 YYDKDF (reference sequence). DNA for the CDR3: TGTGCCACCAGCAGGGGGGGACAGGGCATCGCCGGGGAGCTGTTTTTT. This gives the protein CATSRGGQGIAGELFF.

The CDR3 DNA is TGTGCCAGCAGTACAGGGGCGCCGTTAGCCCAGCATTTT. Protein sequence: CASSTGAPLAQHF. The rearrangement uses TRBV2 and TRBJ1-5; 7 positions match TRBD1. From germline, CDR1 is SNHLY and CDR2 FYNNEI. The trim removed 5 bases at V and 11 bases at J, leaving 9 bases unmatched. The length of the CDR3 is 13 residues.

V usage is TRBV18 and J usage is TRBJ1-4; D is unresolved. Germline loops: CDR1 KGHSH, CDR2 LQKENI. Trimming took 2 bases from V and 5 from J, leaving 9 bases between them. The CDR3 length is 14 residues. CDR3 DNA: TGTGCCAGCTCACCAGAGGGCAAAAATGAAAAACTGTTTTTT. Its protein product is CASSPEGKNEKLFF.

This chain joins TRBV7-8 and TRBJ1-2; no clear D gene. The CDR3 is 13 residues long. Germline loops: CDR1 SGHVS, CDR2 FQNEAQ. V lost 5 bases to trimming and J lost 4 bases, with 11 bases between them. CDR3 protein: CASSRAVSYGYTF. As DNA, the CDR3 is TGTGCCAGCAGCCGAGCGGTCTCCTATGGCTACACCTTC.

The CDR3 loop is CASSLMSSGSETQYF. The CDR3, as DNA: TGTGCCAGCAGCTTAATGTCTAGCGGGAGTGAGACCCAGTACTTC. The rearrangement joins TRBV7-3 to TRBJ2-5, with 10 bases identical to TRBD2. Germline assignment: CDR1 SGHTA and CDR2 FQGTGA. This CDR3 comprises 15 residues. J lost 5 bases, V lost 1 base, and 4 bases had no gene match. Using reference TRBV7-3 and TRBJ2-5 for the parts outside the CDR3, the full variable domain is GAGVSQTPSNKVTEKGKYVELRCDPISGHTALYWYRQSLGQGPEFLIYFQGTGAADDSGLPNDRFFAVRPEGSVSTLKIQRTERGDSAVYLCASSLMSSGSETQYFGPGTRLLVL.

This clone was observed a handful of times. This chain joins TRBV27 and TRBJ1-2, with TRBD1 identical over 7 bases. The length of the CDR3 is 12 residues. Per the germline V gene, CDR1 is MNHEY and CDR2 is SMNVEV (reference sequence). V dropped 5 bases and J dropped 6; count of bases not matched to a gene: 3. CDR3 coding DNA: TGTGCCAGCAGTCAGACAGGGAATGGCTACACCTTC. Its translation is CASSQTGNGYTF.

This clone was seen more than once but under ten times. It may be a read error: a sequence one base away is much more abundant. The same CDR3 is also encoded by other DNA sequences in this sample. The rearrangement uses TRBV28 and TRBJ1-2; 9 nucleotides line up with TRBD1. The CDR3 spans 14 residues. Per the germline V gene, CDR1 is MDHEN and CDR2 is SYDVKM. The ends lost 6 bases at V and 1 base at J; junction bases unmatched: 3. CDR3 coding DNA: TGTGCCAGCAGCCCGGGACAGGGTAACTATGGCTACACCTTC. It translates to CASSPGQGNYGYTF.

The V and J genes are TRBV28 and TRBJ2-7; D is uncertain. From germline, CDR1 is MDHEN and CDR2 SYDVKM. Trimming removed 10 bases from V and 9 bases from J, with 19 bases in between. The length of the CDR3 is 12 residues. The CDR3 region has the DNA TGTGCCACCTGTACCATCGGAGATGTGCAGTACTTC. Translated: CATCTIGDVQYF.

Of note for this clone: This likely came from a read error, as a far larger clone is one base away. This sample also contains other DNA sequences that code for the same CDR3. This sequence joins TRBV2 and TRBJ1-4; D is unresolved. The CDR3 contains 13 residues. Germline lookup yields CDR1 SNHLY and CDR2 FYNNEI. In DNA form, the CDR3 reads TGTGCCAGCTTAGAGGGATGGAATGAAAAACTATTTTTT. Protein product: CASLEGWNEKLFF. The full variable domain, rest sourced from reference TRBV2 and TRBJ1-4, is EPEVTQTPSHQVTQMGQEVILRCVPISNHLYFYWYRQILGQKVEFLVSFYNNEISEKSEIFDDQFSVERPDGSNFTLKIRSTKLEDSAMYFCASLEGWNEKLFFGSGTQLSVL.

The chain links TRBV7-9 to TRBJ2-3; perhaps TRBD2 as D (7 bases). The CDR3 is 19 residues long. Germline CDR1 reads SEHNR; CDR2 reads FQNEAQ (reference sequence). V was trimmed by 2 bases and J by 4 bases, leaving 25 bases between them. The chain's CDR3 is CASSLKVRASGKGADTQYF. Written as DNA, the CDR3 is TGTGCCAGCAGCTTAAAAGTCCGGGCTAGCGGAAAGGGGGCAGATACGCAGTATTTT.

Only a few counts were recorded for this clone. This chain uses TRBV4-3 with TRBJ2-2; unclear D gene. Germline assignment: CDR1 LGHNA and CDR2 YSLEER. The CDR3 has 15 residues. V dropped 1 base and J dropped 0 bases, with 6 bases sitting between them. As DNA, the CDR3 is TGCGCCAGCAGCCAAGGTGGGACGAACACCGGGGAGCTGTTTTTT. Residues: CASSQGGTNTGELFF.

The V gene is TRBV6-5, the J gene TRBJ1-2, with 11 bases that match TRBD1. Germline CDR1 is MNHEY and CDR2 is SVGAGI. Trimming at V came to 7 bases and at J to 6 bases, leaving 4 bases not matched to a gene. The CDR3 covers 13 residues. In DNA, the CDR3 is TGTGCCAGCACCCGGACAGGGGGCGATGGCTACACCTTC. This codes for CASTRTGGDGYTF.

This clone was seen more than once but under ten times. This chain uses TRBV2 with TRBJ2-1; TRBD1 matches 10 bases. Germline trimming cut 5 bases from V and 9 bases from J; bases unmatched to any gene: 13. The CDR3 sequence is 16 residues long. Germline CDR1 reads SNHLY; CDR2 reads FYNNEI. The CDR3 bases are TGTGCCAGCAGTTACGGGACAGGGGTCGCTCAGGCTGAGCAGTTCTTC. This translates into CASSYGTGVAQAEQFF.

The chain has TRBV11-2 and TRBJ2-1; 10 positions match TRBD2. CDR3 length: 16 amino acids. With V trimmed by 0 bases and J by 6 bases, 5 bases remained unmatched. CDR1 and CDR2 (germline): SGHAT, FQNNGV. This CDR3 reads CASSLDRSSGSNEQFF. The CDR3 DNA follows: TGTGCCAGCAGCTTAGATCGTTCTAGCGGGAGCAATGAGCAGTTCTTC. The full variable domain, its missing parts supplied by reference TRBV11-2 and TRBJ2-1, is EAGVAQSPRYKIIEKRQSVAFWCNPISGHATLYWYQQILGQGPKLLIQFQNNGVVDDSQLPKDRFSAERLKGVDSTLKIQPAKLEDSAVYLCASSLDRSSGSNEQFFGPGTRLTVL.

The V gene is TRBV9, the J gene TRBJ2-1; weak D call: TRBD1 (6 bases). Trimming shortened V by 4 bases and J by 3 bases, and 14 bases separated the two germline ends. CDR3 length: 15 amino acids. Germline V gene lookup returns CDR1 SGDLS and CDR2 YYNGEE. The CDR3 sequence: CASSLQGNIYNEQFF. CDR3 DNA sequence: TGTGCCAGCAGCCTCCAGGGGAATATCTACAATGAGCAGTTCTTC.

The CDR3 region has the DNA TGTGCCAGCAGCACCGGACTTCGGACCATATATTTT. Its translation is CASSTGLRTIYF. The rearrangement links TRBV7-6 to TRBJ1-3; D not certain. V shed 5 bases and J shed 10 bases, with 12 bases lying between them. The CDR3 runs to 12 residues. From germline, CDR1 is SGHVS and CDR2 FNYEAQ. Supplemented by reference TRBV7-6 and TRBJ1-3, the full variable domain reads GAGVSQSPRYKVTKRGQDVALRCDPISGHVSLYWYRQALGQGPEFLTYFNYEAQQDKSGLPNDRFSAERPEGSISTLTIQRTEQRDSAMYRCASSTGLRTIYFGEGSWLTVV.

In its sample, this clone was seen once. A far more abundant clone sits one base away, making this likely a read error. The sample has other DNA sequences that encode this CDR3 too. V gene TRBV6-5 combines with J gene TRBJ2-2; D uncertain. Germline assignment: CDR1 MNHEY and CDR2 SVGAGI. CDR3 length equals 15 residues. The CDR3 here is CASSYSTVNTGELFF. In nucleotides, the CDR3 is TGTGCAAGCAGTTACTCGACGGTGAACACCGGGGAGCTGTTTTTT.

Worth noting for this clone: A read error is the likely source, as a far larger clone sits one nucleotide away. This chain joins TRBV4-1 and TRBJ2-7, with 8 positions matching TRBD1. The CDR3 loop spans 16 amino acids. V shed 0 bases, J shed 2 bases, and the junction held 6 bases outside the gene matches. CDR1 and CDR2 (germline): MGHRA, YSYEKL. Here the CDR3 reads CASSQEEATGAYEQYF. The CDR3 nucleotides read TGCGCCAGCAGCCAAGAGGAGGCGACAGGGGCCTACGAGCAGTACTTC.